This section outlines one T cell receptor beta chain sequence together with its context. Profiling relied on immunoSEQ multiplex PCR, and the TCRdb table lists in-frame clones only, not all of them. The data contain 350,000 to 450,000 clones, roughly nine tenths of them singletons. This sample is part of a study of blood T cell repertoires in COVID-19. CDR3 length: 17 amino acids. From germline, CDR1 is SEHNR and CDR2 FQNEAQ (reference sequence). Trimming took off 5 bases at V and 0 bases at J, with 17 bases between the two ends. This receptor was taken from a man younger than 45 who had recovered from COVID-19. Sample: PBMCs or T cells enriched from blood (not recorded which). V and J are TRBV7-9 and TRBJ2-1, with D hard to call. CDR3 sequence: CASSTLDTARSYNEQFF. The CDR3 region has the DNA TGTGCCAGCAGCACTCTTGACACCGCCCGCTCCTACAATGAGCAGTTCTTC.